Below are 16 T cell receptor beta chains sequenced from a single sample in a study of cytomegalovirus exposure and HLA in healthy donors. This table comes from immunoSEQ multiplex PCR, and its TCRdb copy is limited to in-frame clones, with some not included. This table has approximately 44,000 clones, roughly 85% appearing once. The sample taken for sequencing was PBMCs. These TCRs come from a woman in her 30s in good health and CMV-seronegative.

The chain couples TRBV30 to TRBJ1-2, with TRBD1 as a possible D gene (6 bases). Looked up from germline, CDR1 is GTSNPN and CDR2 is SVGIG (reference sequence). The CDR3 is made up of 14 amino acids. V lost 3 bases, J lost 7 bases, and 18 bases lay in between. CDR3 protein: CAWRGTGRSGGYTF. The CDR3 nucleotides are TGTGCCTGGAGAGGTACAGGGCGGTCGGGTGGCTACACCTTC. Full variable domain (outside the CDR3, taken from reference TRBV30 and TRBJ1-2): SQTIHQWPATLVQPVGSPLSLECTVEGTSNPNLYWYRQAAGRGLQLLFYSVGIGQISSEVPQNLSASRPQDRQFILSSKKLLLSDSGFYLCAWRGTGRSGGYTFGSGTRLTVV.

CDR3 amino acids: CASSPPTGYRNQPQHF. As DNA, the CDR3 is TGTGCCAGTAGTCCTCCCACGGGGTACCGGAATCAGCCCCAGCATTTT. The chain carries TRBV19 and TRBJ1-5; D ambiguous. V lost 5 bases and J lost 4, with 18 bases in between. CDR1 is LNHDA and CDR2 is SQIVND in the germline V gene (reference sequence). The CDR3 consists of 16 residues.

About this clone itself: At one boundary the junction diverges from the germline segment, which might be a read error. This chain links TRBV28 with TRBJ1-2; 7 positions match TRBD1. The V gene's germline CDR1 is MDHEN and CDR2 SYDVKM. The CDR3 totals 13 residues. CDR3 bases: TGTGCCAGCAGCTTATTGACAGGGAATGGCTACACCTTC. This codes for CASSLLTGNGYTF.

The chain has TRBV14 and TRBJ2-3; 11 bases are shared with TRBD1. Trimming removed 0 bases from V and 6 bases from J; junction bases left unmatched: 5. The germline V gene has CDR1 SGHDN and CDR2 FVKESK. The CDR3 sequence is 16 residues long. The CDR3 nucleotides are TGTGCCAGCAGCCAAGACCGGACAGGGGGCCTGGATACGCAGTATTTT. Translating it yields CASSQDRTGGLDTQYF.

The chain has TRBV7-2 and TRBJ2-7; the D is unclear. CDR1 and CDR2 (germline): SGHTA, FQGNSA. Trimming left V 4 bases short and J 0 bases short, with 4 bases between. This CDR3 is built from 12 residues. CDR3 region: CASSSSSYEQYF. Here the CDR3 DNA reads TGTGCCAGCAGCTCTAGCTCCTACGAGCAGTACTTC.

The chain is built from TRBV5-6 and TRBJ2-7; perhaps TRBD2 as D (6 bases). Germline CDR1 is SGHDT and CDR2 is YYEEEE. The CDR3 is 15 residues long. V was trimmed by 2 bases and J by 0 bases, leaving 12 bases between them. The CDR3 reads CASSFGGVTSYEQYF. Written as DNA, the CDR3 is TGTGCCAGCAGCTTCGGCGGGGTTACCTCCTACGAGCAGTACTTC.

The rearrangement links TRBV6-5 to TRBJ1-2; D remains unclear. The germline V and J ends were trimmed by 9 bases and 7 bases, with 12 bases remaining between them. CDR3 length equals 11 residues. Germline CDR1 is MNHEY and CDR2 is SVGAGI. As DNA, the CDR3 is TGTGCCAGTCGGCAGGCGGGTGGCTACACCTTC. Its protein product is CASRQAGGYTF.

The chain couples TRBV30 to TRBJ1-1, with unresolved D. Looked up from germline, CDR1 is GTSNPN and CDR2 is SVGIG (reference sequence). V was pared by 3 bases and J by 6 bases, with 14 bases between. The CDR3 totals 13 residues. The CDR3 here is CAWRVGGLAEAFF. The CDR3 DNA is TGTGCCTGGAGGGTAGGTGGGCTGGCTGAAGCTTTCTTT.

The count of this clone is one. This rearrangement joins TRBV11-2 to TRBJ2-1; TRBD2 agrees at 11 bases. J lost 7 bases, V lost 3 bases, and 2 bases had no gene match. The CDR3 spans 14 residues. Looked up from germline, CDR1 is SGHAT and CDR2 is FQNNGV. For the CDR3, the DNA is TGTGCCAGCAGCTTGGGACTAGCGGCAAATGAGCAGTTCTTC. This sequence encodes CASSLGLAANEQFF.

This chain links TRBV6-6 with TRBJ1-1, with D hard to call. CDR1 and CDR2 (germline): MNHNY, SVGAGI (reference sequence). Trimming shortened V by 6 bases and J by 1 base, and 12 bases separated the two germline ends. This CDR3 is built from 14 residues. The CDR3 spells CASRFTRQNTEAFF. CDR3 nucleotide sequence: TGTGCCAGCAGATTTACTAGGCAGAACACTGAAGCTTTCTTT.

This rearrangement joins TRBV28 to TRBJ1-5; 7 bases match TRBD1. In germline, CDR1 is MDHEN, CDR2 SYDVKM. Unmatched junction bases numbered 1, after V lost 2 bases and J lost 6 bases. This CDR3 spans 13 amino acids. The CDR3 coding sequence is TGTGCCAGCAGTTTAAACAGGGGTCAGCCCCAGCATTTT. Protein: CASSLNRGQPQHF.

This clone was found once. V usage is TRBV6-5 and J usage is TRBJ1-2; no clear D gene. Trimming left V 3 bases short and J 4 bases short, with 12 bases between. The CDR3 length is 14 residues. Germline CDR1 is MNHEY and CDR2 is SVGAGI. CDR3 coding DNA: TGTGCCAGCAGTTATGGTACGATCGGCTATGGCTACACCTTC. Protein sequence: CASSYGTIGYGYTF.

The chain recombines TRBV6-5 with TRBJ1-1, with 9 positions matching TRBD1. Germline CDR1 MNHEY, CDR2 SVGAGI. The CDR3 covers 14 residues. The V gene end was trimmed by 6 bases and the J gene end by 5 bases; junction bases not matched to a gene: 7. The CDR3 nucleotides are TGTGCCAGCAGGGTACAGGGGGCGCGAACTGAAGCTTTCTTT. This translates into CASRVQGARTEAFF.

This clone was detected only a few times. The V call is TRBV28, the J call TRBJ2-7; 7 positions match TRBD2. Germline trimming cut 5 bases from V and 0 bases from J; bases unmatched to any gene: 13. The CDR3 runs 17 residues. Germline CDR1 is MDHEN and CDR2 is SYDVKM. Written as DNA, the CDR3 is TGTGCCAGCAGTCCGCACCCTAGCGGCCCGAGCTCCTACGAGCAGTACTTC. This gives the protein CASSPHPSGPSSYEQYF.

The chain couples TRBV5-1 to TRBJ1-1; tentatively, D is TRBD1 (5 bases). This CDR3 contains 15 residues. Trimming stripped 4 bases from V and 6 bases from J, with 19 bases between. CDR1 is SGHRS and CDR2 is YFSETQ in the germline V gene. The CDR3 region is CASSPTDHTGAEAFF. CDR3 DNA sequence: TGCGCCAGCAGCCCCACAGACCACACAGGCGCTGAAGCTTTCTTT.

The rearrangement uses TRBV29-1 and TRBJ2-6, with TRBD2 matching 15 bases. Germline loops: CDR1 SQVTM, CDR2 ANQGSEA. V lost 0 bases and J lost 10; bases outside the gene matches: 10. CDR3 length equals 18 residues. The chain's CDR3 is CSVEELGLAGGLGNVLTF. The CDR3 bases are TGCAGCGTTGAAGAGCTTGGACTAGCGGGAGGGCTTGGAAACGTCCTGACTTTC. Looking up the rest from reference TRBV29-1 and TRBJ2-6 gives the full variable domain: SAVISQKPSRDICQRGTSLTIQCQVDSQVTMMFWYRQQPGQSLTLIATANQGSEATYESGFVIDKFPISRPNLTFSTLTVSNMSPEDSSIYLCSVEELGLAGGLGNVLTFGAGSRLTVL.